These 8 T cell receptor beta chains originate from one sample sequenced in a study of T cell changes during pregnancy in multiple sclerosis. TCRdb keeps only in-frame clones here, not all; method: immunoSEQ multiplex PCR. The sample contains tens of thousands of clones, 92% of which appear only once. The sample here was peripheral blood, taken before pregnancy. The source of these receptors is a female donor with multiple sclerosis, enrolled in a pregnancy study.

DNA of the CDR3: TGTGCCAGCAGCGGAAACCCTAGCGGGGGGTTCGGGGACAATGAGCAGTTCTTC. Translating it yields CASSGNPSGGFGDNEQFF. This chain links TRBV5-4 with TRBJ2-1; 11 bases match TRBD2. Trimming cost V 4 bases and J 5 bases; bases outside gene matches: 14. The CDR3 is 18 amino acids. Germline V gene sequence: CDR1 SGHNT, CDR2 YYREEE (reference sequence). Drawing the rest from reference TRBV5-4 and TRBJ2-1, the complete variable domain is ETGVTQSPTHLIKTRGQQVTLRCSSQSGHNTVSWYQQALGQGPQFIFQYYREEENGRGNFPPRFSGLQFPNYSSELNVNALELDDSALYLCASSGNPSGGFGDNEQFFGPGTRLTVL.

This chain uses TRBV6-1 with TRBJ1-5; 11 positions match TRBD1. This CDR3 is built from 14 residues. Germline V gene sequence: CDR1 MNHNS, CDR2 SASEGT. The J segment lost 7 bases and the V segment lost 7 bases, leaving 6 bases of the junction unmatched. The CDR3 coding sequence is TGTGCCAGCAAAGGGACAGGGGGGTTACAGCCCCAGCATTTT. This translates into CASKGTGGLQPQHF.

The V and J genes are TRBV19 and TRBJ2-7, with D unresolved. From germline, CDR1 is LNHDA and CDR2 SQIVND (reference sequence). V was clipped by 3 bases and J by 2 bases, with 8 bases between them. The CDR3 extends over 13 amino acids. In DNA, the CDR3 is TGTGCCAGTAGTATCGCGGAAACCTACGAGCAGTACTTC. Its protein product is CASSIAETYEQYF. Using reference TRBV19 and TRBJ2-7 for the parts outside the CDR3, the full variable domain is DGGITQSPKYLFRKEGQNVTLSCEQNLNHDAMYWYRQDPGQGLRLIYYSQIVNDFQKGDIAEGYSVSREKKESFPLTVTSAQKNPTAFYLCASSIAETYEQYFGPGTRLTVT.

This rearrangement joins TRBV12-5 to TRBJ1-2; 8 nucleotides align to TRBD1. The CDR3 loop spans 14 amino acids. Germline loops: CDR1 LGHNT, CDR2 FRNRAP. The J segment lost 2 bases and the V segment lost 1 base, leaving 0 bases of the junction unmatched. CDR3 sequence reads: CASGLGTGNYGYTF. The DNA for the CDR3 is TGTGCTAGTGGTTTGGGGACAGGGAACTATGGCTACACCTTC.

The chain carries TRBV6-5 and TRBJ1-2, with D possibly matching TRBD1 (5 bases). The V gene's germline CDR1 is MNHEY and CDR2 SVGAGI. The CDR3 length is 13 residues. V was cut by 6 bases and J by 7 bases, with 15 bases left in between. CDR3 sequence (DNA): TGTGCCAGCAGACCCGATCGGGGACTTGGCTACACCTTC. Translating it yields CASRPDRGLGYTF.

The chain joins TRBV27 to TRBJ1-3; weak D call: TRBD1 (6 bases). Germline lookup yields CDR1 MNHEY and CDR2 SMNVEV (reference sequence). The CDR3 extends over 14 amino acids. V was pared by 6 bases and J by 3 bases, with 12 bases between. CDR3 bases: TGTGCCAGCAGAAGCAACAGGGTTGGAAACACCATATATTTT. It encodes CASRSNRVGNTIYF.

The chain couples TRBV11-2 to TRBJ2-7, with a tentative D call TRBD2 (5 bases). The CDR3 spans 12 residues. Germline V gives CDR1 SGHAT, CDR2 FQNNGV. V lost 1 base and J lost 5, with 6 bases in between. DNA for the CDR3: TGTGCCAGCAGCTTAGCCGGGAACGAGCAGTACTTC. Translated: CASSLAGNEQYF.

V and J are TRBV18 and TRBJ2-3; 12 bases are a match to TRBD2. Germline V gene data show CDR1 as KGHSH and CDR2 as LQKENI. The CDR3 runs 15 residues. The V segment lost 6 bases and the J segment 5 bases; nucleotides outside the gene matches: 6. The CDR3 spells CASSRTSGEQDTQYF. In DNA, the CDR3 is TGTGCCAGCTCCCGGACTAGCGGGGAGCAAGATACGCAGTATTTT.